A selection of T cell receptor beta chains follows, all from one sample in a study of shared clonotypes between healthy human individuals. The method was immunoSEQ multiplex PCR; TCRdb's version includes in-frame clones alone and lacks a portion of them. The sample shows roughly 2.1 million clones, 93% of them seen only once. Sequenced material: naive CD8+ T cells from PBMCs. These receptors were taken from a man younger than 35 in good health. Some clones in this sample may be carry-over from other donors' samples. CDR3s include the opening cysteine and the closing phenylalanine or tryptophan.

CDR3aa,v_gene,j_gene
CASSQGGDEQYF,TRBV4-2,TRBJ2-7
CASSPGQGWLAGNYEQYF,TRBV19,TRBJ2-7
CASSYETGGSDTQYF,TRBV6-5,TRBJ2-3
CAGAWGTGSSDTQYF,TRBV4-1,TRBJ2-3
CASSLPVPGTGRSGSTDEQFF,TRBV28,TRBJ2-1
CASSVGVSANYGYTF,TRBV9,TRBJ1-2
CASSPFRGGPVNNQPQHF,TRBV7-6,TRBJ1-5
CASSGDSPPYEQYF,TRBV6-6,TRBJ2-7
CAISPKDRLQETQYF,TRBV10-3,TRBJ2-5
CAWSHGTGFYEQYF,TRBV30,TRBJ2-7
CASIGPHYNEQFF,TRBV2,TRBJ2-1
CAWSLTGLGTDTQYF,TRBV30,TRBJ2-3
CASSGGRGTEAFF,TRBV25-1,TRBJ1-1
CASSPRGLPIYEQYF,TRBV9,TRBJ2-7
CASSLKGSSGFRYGYTF,TRBV28,TRBJ1-2
CASSRRTGGYEQYF,TRBV27,TRBJ2-7
CASSIPDTPRDGYTF,TRBV7-8,TRBJ1-2
CASSLGRGMDEQFF,TRBV7-9,TRBJ2-1
CASRGQGSWAFF,TRBV19,TRBJ1-1
CASSPQGEGAYEQYF,TRBV4-1,TRBJ2-7
CASSLGAGRSSNTEAFF,TRBV5-1,TRBJ1-1
CASRKTGELFF,TRBV14,TRBJ2-2